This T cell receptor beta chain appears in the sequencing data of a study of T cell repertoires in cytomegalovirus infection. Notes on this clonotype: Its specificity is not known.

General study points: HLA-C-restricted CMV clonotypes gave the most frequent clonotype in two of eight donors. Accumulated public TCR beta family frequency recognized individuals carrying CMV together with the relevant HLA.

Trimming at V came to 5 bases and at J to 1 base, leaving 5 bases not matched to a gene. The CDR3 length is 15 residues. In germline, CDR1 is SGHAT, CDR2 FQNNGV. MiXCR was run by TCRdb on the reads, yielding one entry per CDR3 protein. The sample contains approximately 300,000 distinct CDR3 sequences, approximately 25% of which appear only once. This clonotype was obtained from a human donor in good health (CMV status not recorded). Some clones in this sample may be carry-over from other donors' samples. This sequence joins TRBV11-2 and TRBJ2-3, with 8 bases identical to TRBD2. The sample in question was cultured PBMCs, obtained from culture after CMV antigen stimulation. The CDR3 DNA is TGTGCCAGCAGCCAATTACTAGCGGGCACAGATACGCAGTATTTT. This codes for CASSQLLAGTDTQYF.